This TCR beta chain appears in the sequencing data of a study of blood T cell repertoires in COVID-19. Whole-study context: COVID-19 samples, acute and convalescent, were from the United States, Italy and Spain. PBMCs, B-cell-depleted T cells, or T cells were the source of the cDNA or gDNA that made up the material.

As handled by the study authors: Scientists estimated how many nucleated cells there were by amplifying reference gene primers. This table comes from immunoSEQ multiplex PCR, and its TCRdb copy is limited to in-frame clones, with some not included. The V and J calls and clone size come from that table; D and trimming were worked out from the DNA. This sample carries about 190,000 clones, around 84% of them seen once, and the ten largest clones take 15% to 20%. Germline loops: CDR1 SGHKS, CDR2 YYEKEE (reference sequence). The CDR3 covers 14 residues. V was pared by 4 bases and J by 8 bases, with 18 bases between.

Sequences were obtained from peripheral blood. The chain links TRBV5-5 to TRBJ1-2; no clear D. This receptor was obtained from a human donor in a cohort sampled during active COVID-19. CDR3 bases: TGTGCCAGCAGCCGGTCGGGAGGCGCCGCGGGCTACACCTTC. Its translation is CASSRSGGAAGYTF.